The clone carrying this TCR beta chain was counted a single time. Its cognate antigen is unknown. This sample was taken from a study of CD4+ T cells in melanoma. Germline V gives CDR1 SGHKS, CDR2 YYEKEE (reference sequence). The V and J ends lost 4 bases and 6 bases respectively, with 9 bases between them. This CDR3 spans 12 amino acids. The data were produced by immunoSEQ multiplex PCR, yet TCRdb's version contains in-frame clones alone and is incomplete. The data contain some 13,000 clones, 60% to 85% of them singletons. Study observations and caveats: In melanoma, neoantigen-specific CD4+ T cells reportedly differed in differentiation state. CD8+ T cell, macrophage and B cell function reportedly correlated with neoantigen-specific CD4+ T cells.

V usage is TRBV5-5 and J usage is TRBJ2-3; TRBD2 is a possible D gene (5 bases). The specimen sequenced was cells from a culture (not recorded whether cultured in vitro). This TCR was sampled from a human donor with melanoma. CDR3 sequence (DNA): TGTGCCAGCAGCCCGGGATGGGATACGCAGTATTTT. It is translated as CASSPGWDTQYF.